Shown below are 18 T cell receptor beta chains from a single sample sequenced in a study of shared clonotypes between healthy human individuals. TCRdb's copy holds only in-frame clones and misses some; the assay was immunoSEQ multiplex PCR. In the table there are roughly 2.1 million clones, about 92% of which are singletons. CD45RO-negative CD8 cells positively selected for CCR7 made up the naive population, which excluded terminally differentiated effector memory CD45RA+ cells. The sequencing sample was made of naive CD8+ T cells from PBMCs. These receptors were collected from a man aged 18 to 30 in good health. Some clones in this sample may be carry-over from other donors' samples.

The CDR3, as DNA: TGCGCCAGCAGTGATAGCTTGGCGGCCTACAATGAGCAGTTCTTC. Its protein is CASSDSLAAYNEQFF. V and J are TRBV10-1 and TRBJ2-1; D is unclear. Germline V gene lookup returns CDR1 WNHNN and CDR2 SYGVQD (reference sequence). V was trimmed by 3 bases and J by 2 bases, leaving 11 bases between them. The length of the CDR3 is 15 residues.

The chain uses TRBV9 and TRBJ2-6, with unresolved D. The CDR3 consists of 15 residues. Trimming pared 4 bases from V and 2 bases from J, leaving 10 bases between. Per the germline V gene, CDR1 is SGDLS and CDR2 is YYNGEE. CDR3 nucleotides: TGTGCCAGCAGCACCTCATCAGCTGGGGCCAACGTCCTGACTTTC. It translates to CASSTSSAGANVLTF.

As DNA, the CDR3 is TGTGCCAGCAGCTTAGGGGGTAGCGGGAGGCAGCAAGAGACCCAGTACTTC. This codes for CASSLGGSGRQQETQYF. The chain has TRBV13 and TRBJ2-5; 10 bases match TRBD2. The V gene end was trimmed by 0 bases and the J gene end by 2 bases; junction bases not matched to a gene: 6. Germline V gene data show CDR1 as PRHDT and CDR2 as FYEKMQ (reference sequence). There are 17 residues in the CDR3.

This chain joins TRBV11-2 and TRBJ1-4; the D is unclear. The CDR3 totals 15 residues. Per germline, CDR1 SGHAT and CDR2 FQNNGV. V lost 0 bases, J lost 8 bases, and 13 bases lay in between. The CDR3 DNA follows: TGTGCCAGCAGCTTAGATACCCGATTTTACGAAAAACTGTTTTTT. Translating gives CASSLDTRFYEKLFF.

The chain combines TRBV28 with TRBJ1-3, with a tentative D call TRBD1 (6 bases). The germline V gene has CDR1 MDHEN and CDR2 SYDVKM. V gave up 7 bases and J gave up 0 bases, with 10 bases separating them. CDR3 length: 14 residues. The CDR3 nucleotides are TGTGCCAGCAATGACAGGCCCTCTGGAAACACCATATATTTT. It is translated as CASNDRPSGNTIYF.

This chain joins TRBV11-2 and TRBJ2-1; no definite D call. V lost 3 bases and J lost 6, with 15 bases in between. Germline-derived CDR1 and CDR2 are SGHAT and FQNNGV. The CDR3 consists of 15 residues. The CDR3 sequence: CASSLHSTPANEQFF. The DNA of the CDR3 is TGTGCCAGCAGCTTGCACTCAACCCCTGCCAATGAGCAGTTCTTC.

The genes are TRBV21-1 and TRBJ2-5. TRBV21-1 is a known pseudogene. This CDR3 is built from 16 residues. The CDR3 DNA is TGTGCCAGCAGTCTTACCCTGGGGGGACAACAAGAGACCCAGTACTTC. This codes for CASSLTLGGQQETQYF.

This chain connects TRBV27 to TRBJ2-7; D possibly corresponds to TRBD2 (6 bases). Trimming stripped 2 bases from V and 2 bases from J, with 16 bases between. This CDR3 spans 16 amino acids. Germline-derived CDR1 and CDR2 are MNHEY and SMNVEV (reference sequence). The CDR3, as DNA: TGTGCCAGCAGTTTAATAATGGGACTCTCCCCCTACGAGCAGTACTTC. This gives the protein CASSLIMGLSPYEQYF.

V gene TRBV9 combines with J gene TRBJ2-1; 7 bases fit TRBD1. Looked up from germline, CDR1 is SGDLS and CDR2 is YYNGEE. CDR3 size: 14 residues. The V and J ends lost 5 bases and 5 bases, in that order; junction bases with no gene match: 7. The CDR3 DNA sequence: TGTGCCAGCAGTGGAGAAACAGGGGACAATGAGCAGTTCTTC. Its translation: CASSGETGDNEQFF.

A note on this clone: This sample also contains other DNA sequences that code for the same CDR3. The chain carries TRBV4-3 and TRBJ2-2; D might be TRBD2 (7 bases). V lost 0 bases and J 6 bases, leaving 8 bases between the germline ends. The CDR3 loop spans 14 amino acids. Germline CDR1 is LGHNA and CDR2 is YSLEER. In DNA, the CDR3 is TGCGCCAGCAGCCAAGAGCGGGGGCCCGGGGAGCTGTTTTTT. As protein: CASSQERGPGELFF.

Only one count was recorded for this clone. The chain employs TRBV11-2 and TRBJ2-2; TRBD2 might be the D (6 bases). V dropped 5 bases and J dropped 7 bases, with 14 bases sitting between them. Germline V lookup: CDR1 SGHAT, CDR2 FQNNGV. The CDR3 spans 14 residues. CDR3 bases: TGTGCCAGCAGCAAATCCGGGGGAGGCGGGGAGCTGTTTTTT. Protein: CASSKSGGGGELFF.

Details on this clone: A junction boundary mismatches the germline segment, possibly from a read error. Other DNA sequences of this sample code for an identical CDR3. The rearrangement links TRBV27 to TRBJ1-2; D ambiguous. The CDR3 loop spans 14 amino acids. Germline V gives CDR1 MNHEY, CDR2 SMNVEV (reference sequence). The CDR3 nucleotides are TGTGCCAGCAGTCCAATGGACCGGGAGGGTGGCTATACCTTC. It is translated as CASSPMDREGGYTF.

This chain uses TRBV4-1 with TRBJ2-1; the match to TRBD2 covers 7 bases. Germline assignment: CDR1 MGHRA and CDR2 YSYEKL. The length of the CDR3 is 14 residues. V trimming: 0 bases; J trimming: 9 bases; junction bases outside the gene matches: 5. Here the CDR3 DNA reads TGCGCCAGCAGCCAAGATGCGGGAGTCGGTGAGCAGTTCTTC. Its translation is CASSQDAGVGEQFF.

The gene calls are TRBV10-1 and TRBJ1-2, with D uncertain. Germline V CDR1 and CDR2: WNHNN, SYGVQD (reference sequence). This CDR3 comprises 12 residues. V shed 6 bases and J shed 4 bases, with 9 bases lying between them. As DNA, the CDR3 is TGCGCCAGCAGGCGAAAGACCTATGGCTACACCTTC. It is translated as CASRRKTYGYTF.

Regarding this clone: Other nucleotide sequences from this sample produce the same CDR3. The genes are TRBV5-1 and TRBJ1-5, with D unresolved. CDR3 length equals 13 residues. The germline V and J ends were trimmed by 0 bases and 4 bases, with 5 bases remaining between them. CDR1 is SGHRS and CDR2 is YFSETQ in the germline V gene. The CDR3 DNA reads as TGCGCCAGCAGCTTGGCTCCTAATCAGCCCCAGCATTTT. Residues: CASSLAPNQPQHF.

The J gene is TRBJ2-7, the V gene TRBV27; perhaps TRBD1 as D (6 bases). The CDR3 contains 12 residues. The V gene lost 10 bases and the J gene lost 0 bases, with 10 bases spanning the gap. Germline-derived CDR1 and CDR2 are MNHEY and SMNVEV (reference sequence). The CDR3 loop reads CATGTTSYEQYF. Here the CDR3 DNA reads TGTGCCACCGGGACAACCTCCTACGAGCAGTACTTC.

V gene TRBV29-1 combines with J gene TRBJ2-7; 7 bases agree with TRBD1. Per germline, CDR1 SQVTM and CDR2 ANQGSEA. The CDR3 consists of 11 residues. J gave up 7 bases and V 6 bases, and 6 bases lay outside the gene matches. The CDR3 DNA sequence: TGCAGCGTCCTGACAGGGCTGGAGCAGTACTTC. Translated: CSVLTGLEQYF.

The chain carries TRBV9 and TRBJ2-4; D may be TRBD2 (6 bases). V was cut by 3 bases and J by 4 bases, with 8 bases left in between. This CDR3 comprises 13 residues. CDR1 is SGDLS and CDR2 is YYNGEE in the germline V gene. The CDR3 bases are TGTGCCAGCAGCGCGGGGACTAAAAACATTCAGTACTTC. It is translated as CASSAGTKNIQYF.